This TCR beta chain stems from a study of monozygotic twins with inflammatory bowel disease. From its re-call of the 5' RACE reads, TCRdb lists each CDR3 protein once, without DNA. This specimen shows about 450,000 distinct CDR3 sequences; the ten leading clones hold roughly 2.3%. The CDR3 runs 15 residues. The V gene's germline CDR1 is SEHNR and CDR2 FQNEAQ (reference sequence). The sequenced sample was blood. The chain combines TRBV7-9 with TRBJ2-3; TCRdb's assignment of TRBD1 cannot be checked, as there is no DNA. The source of this sequence is a human donor with ulcerative colitis or Crohn's disease, or a healthy co-twin of an affected twin (not recorded which). CDR3 residues: CASSHPAGVTDTQYF.